These 29 T cell receptor beta chains were all obtained from the same sample, sequenced in a study of T cell responses to AZD1222 COVID-19 vaccine. Here immunoSEQ multiplex PCR was the method, and the copy in TCRdb shows in-frame clones only, minus some. The data hold around 190,000 clones, with around 88% observed a single time. Sequencing was performed on peripheral blood, taken on day 0 of AZD1222 vaccination. Receptors originate from an adult in good health.

The gene calls are TRBV6-5 and TRBJ2-7; D gene unclear. V lost 5 bases, J lost 3 bases, and 14 bases lay in between. Germline V gene lookup returns CDR1 MNHEY and CDR2 SVGAGI. CDR3 length: 14 residues. In DNA, the CDR3 is TGTGCCAGCAGTCGTTCAAGAAGGGACTACGAGCAGTACTTC. Its translation is CASSRSRRDYEQYF.

Turning to this clone: A read error may account for a junction end that differs from germline. The chain's CDR3 is CASSPRPQDEQFF. Written as DNA, the CDR3 is TGTGCTAGCAGTCCTCGACCCCAGGATGAGCAGTTCTTC. The chain carries TRBV7-7 and TRBJ2-1; D is unclear. The CDR3 totals 13 residues. In germline, CDR1 is SSHAT, CDR2 FNYEAQ (reference sequence).

V gene TRBV5-6 combines with J gene TRBJ2-7, with D perhaps matching TRBD2 (6 bases). Per the germline V gene, CDR1 is SGHDT and CDR2 is YYEEEE. The V and J ends lost 3 bases and 1 base respectively, with 11 bases between them. CDR3 size: 14 residues. CDR3 nucleotides: TGTGCCAGCAGCTGGGGGGACCAGTCCTACGAGCAGTACTTC. Its translation: CASSWGDQSYEQYF.

The chain couples TRBV4-3 to TRBJ1-1, with D tentatively TRBD1 (5 bases). This CDR3 has 17 residues. The V and J ends lost 3 bases and 1 base respectively, with 18 bases between them. CDR1 and CDR2 (germline): LGHNA, YSLEER. As DNA, the CDR3 is TGCGCCAGCAGCCAGGGTCAGGGCTGGGGCCGGAACACTGAAGCTTTCTTT. Translated, it gives CASSQGQGWGRNTEAFF.

This clone has more than one count but fewer than ten. The V and J genes are TRBV5-5 and TRBJ1-1; unclear D gene. The CDR3 spans 16 residues. Germline loops: CDR1 SGHKS, CDR2 YYEKEE (reference sequence). Trimming pared 0 bases from V and 1 base from J, leaving 13 bases between. The CDR3 protein is CASSLGHLNQNTEAFF. The CDR3 coding sequence is TGTGCCAGCAGCTTGGGGCATCTGAATCAGAACACTGAAGCTTTCTTT.

The V and J genes are TRBV9 and TRBJ2-7, with TRBD1 identical over 7 bases. V lost 4 bases, J lost 3 bases, and 4 bases stayed unmatched. The germline CDR1 and CDR2 sequences are SGDLS and YYNGEE. This CDR3 contains 13 residues. The CDR3, as DNA: TGTGCCAGCAGCCAAAGGACAGGCTACGAGCAGTACTTC. Translating it yields CASSQRTGYEQYF.

This clone was observed once. The J gene is TRBJ2-7, the V gene TRBV6-1; D tentatively fits TRBD1 or TRBD2 (6 bases each). CDR1 and CDR2 (germline): MNHNS, SASEGT. This CDR3 has 18 residues. V lost 2 bases and J lost 1, with 21 bases in between. CDR3 nucleotides: TGTGCCAGCAGTGAATCGGGGGTAAACAGGGCCCGATCCTACGAGCAGTACTTC. Protein sequence: CASSESGVNRARSYEQYF.

Written as DNA, the CDR3 is TGTGCCAGCAGTCTAGCCACAGGCTTTGGCTACACCTTC. Protein product: CASSLATGFGYTF. The gene calls are TRBV27 and TRBJ1-2, with D tentatively TRBD1 (5 bases). Trimming stripped 5 bases from V and 7 bases from J, with 14 bases between. The germline CDR1 and CDR2 sequences are MNHEY and SMNVEV (reference sequence). This CDR3 region has 13 residues.

V and J are TRBV5-1 and TRBJ2-7; TRBD2 matches 12 bases. The CDR3 totals 14 residues. CDR1 SGHRS and CDR2 YFSETQ come from the germline V gene. The V gene end was trimmed by 4 bases and the J gene end by 6 bases; junction bases not matched to a gene: 5. CDR3 DNA: TGCGCCAGCAGCGTGGCACTAGCGGGGGGCGAGCAGTACTTC. This gives the protein CASSVALAGGEQYF.

Comment on this clone: The germline gene is not matched at one end of the junction; a read error may be the cause. This chain connects TRBV7-7 to TRBJ1-2; D gene unclear. The CDR3 totals 14 residues. Per germline, CDR1 SSHAT and CDR2 FNYEAQ (reference sequence). Written as DNA, the CDR3 is TGTGCTAGCAGCGGCCAACAAGGGAACTATGGCTACACCTTC. Translation: CASSGQQGNYGYTF.

The rearrangement uses TRBV18 and TRBJ1-2, with D maybe TRBD1 (5 bases). Trimming removed 4 bases from V and 6 bases from J, with 15 bases in between. Germline loops: CDR1 KGHSH, CDR2 LQKENI. The CDR3 is 14 residues long. In DNA form, the CDR3 reads TGTGCCAGCTCACTGATTCCAGGGTATGATGGCTACACCTTC. Translated, it gives CASSLIPGYDGYTF.

The chain carries TRBV14 and TRBJ1-2, with D possibly being TRBD1 (6 bases). CDR3 length: 16 amino acids. Trimming took off 2 bases at V and 3 bases at J, with 16 bases between the two ends. Germline-derived CDR1 and CDR2 are SGHDN and FVKESK. CDR3 residues: CASSQRAGVGHYGYTF. The CDR3, as DNA: TGTGCCAGCAGCCAAAGGGCAGGGGTCGGCCACTATGGCTACACCTTC.

The J gene is TRBJ1-5, the V gene TRBV19, with D unresolved. Trimming removed 8 bases from V and 1 base from J, with 12 bases in between. The CDR3 has 14 residues. The germline CDR1 and CDR2 sequences are LNHDA and SQIVND (reference sequence). CDR3 loop: CASEEWRSNQPQHF. The DNA of the CDR3 is TGTGCCAGTGAGGAGTGGAGGAGCAATCAGCCCCAGCATTTT.

The rearrangement joins TRBV11-3 to TRBJ2-3; 9 nucleotides align to TRBD2. Germline-derived CDR1 and CDR2 are SGHNT and YENEEA. The V and J ends lost 0 bases and 5 bases, in that order; junction bases with no gene match: 3. This CDR3 contains 15 residues. The CDR3 DNA follows: TGTGCCAGCAGCTTAGATGGTAGCGGGGGAGATACGCAGTATTTT. It specifies CASSLDGSGGDTQYF.

About this clone itself: The same CDR3 arises from other DNA sequences in this sample as well. The chain employs TRBV12-3 or TRBV12-4 and TRBJ2-1; D not certain. V lost 1 base to trimming and J lost 6 bases, with 4 bases between them. The CDR3 is made up of 12 amino acids. The DNA of the CDR3 is TGTGCCAGCAGTTTAGTCGTCAATGAGCAGTTCTTC. Protein: CASSLVVNEQFF.

This clone was observed a single time. The same CDR3 arises from other DNA sequences in this sample as well. The gene calls are TRBV15 and TRBJ1-1; D is uncertain. This CDR3 spans 14 amino acids. Germline V gives CDR1 LNHNV, CDR2 YYDKDF (reference sequence). Trimming stripped 0 bases from V and 0 bases from J, with 5 bases between. The CDR3 DNA sequence: TGTGCCACCAGCAGAGATCGAATGAACACTGAAGCTTTCTTT. Translating it yields CATSRDRMNTEAFF.

The V gene is TRBV28, the J gene TRBJ2-1; unclear D gene. There are 11 residues in the CDR3. V lost 10 bases and J 0 bases, leaving 4 bases between the germline ends. In germline, CDR1 is MDHEN, CDR2 SYDVKM. The DNA of the CDR3 is TGTGCCATTTTCTCCTACAATGAGCAGTTCTTC. Protein product: CAIFSYNEQFF.

The chain carries TRBV19 and TRBJ2-1; unclear D gene. Germline V gene sequence: CDR1 LNHDA, CDR2 SQIVND (reference sequence). V dropped 3 bases and J dropped 7 bases, with 19 bases sitting between them. CDR3 length: 16 amino acids. This CDR3 is CASSMIWAETRNEQFF. CDR3 DNA sequence: TGTGCCAGTAGTATGATTTGGGCAGAGACACGGAATGAGCAGTTCTTC.

A word on this clone: Other nucleotide sequences in the sample specify the same CDR3. This chain uses TRBV5-1 with TRBJ2-7; 7 nucleotides agree with TRBD2. Germline CDR1 reads SGHRS; CDR2 reads YFSETQ. This CDR3 has 16 residues. J gave up 2 bases and V 0 bases, and 8 bases lay outside the gene matches. CDR3 in amino acids: CASSLEGGSGPYEQYF. In DNA form, the CDR3 reads TGCGCCAGCAGCTTGGAGGGCGGGAGTGGTCCCTACGAGCAGTACTTC. The variable domain in full, completed from reference TRBV5-1 and TRBJ2-7, reads KAGVTQTPRYLIKTRGQQVTLSCSPISGHRSVSWYQQTPGQGLQFLFEYFSETQRNKGNFPGRFSGRQFSNSRSEMNVSTLELGDSALYLCASSLEGGSGPYEQYFGPGTRLTVT.

CDR3 protein: CASSLQGGDTEAFF. For the CDR3, the DNA is TGTGCCAGCAGCTTACAGGGCGGGGACACTGAAGCTTTCTTT. The chain combines TRBV5-6 with TRBJ1-1, with D perhaps TRBD1 (6 bases). There are 14 residues in the CDR3. The ends were cut back, 2 bases at V and 3 bases at J, with 11 bases in the middle. CDR1 and CDR2 (germline): SGHDT, YYEEEE.

This rearrangement joins TRBV29-1 to TRBJ2-7, with D possibly matching TRBD1 (6 bases). The CDR3 has 14 residues. V lost 2 bases and J lost 6, with 17 bases in between. The germline V gene has CDR1 SQVTM and CDR2 ANQGSEA. Written as DNA, the CDR3 is TGCAGCGTTGAAAATAAGGCCAGGGGCTCCGAGCAGTACTTC. This sequence encodes CSVENKARGSEQYF.

This chain connects TRBV5-1 to TRBJ2-7; D is undetermined. Germline CDR1 SGHRS, CDR2 YFSETQ. V was pared by 0 bases and J by 6 bases, with 7 bases between. This CDR3 has 12 amino acids. CDR3 sequence (DNA): TGCGCCAGCAGCTTGGTGGCCGGCGAGCAGTACTTC. This sequence encodes CASSLVAGEQYF.

This chain joins TRBV18 and TRBJ1-2, with D perhaps matching TRBD1 (5 bases). Germline V gives CDR1 KGHSH, CDR2 LQKENI. This CDR3 spans 14 amino acids. V shed 5 bases and J shed 3 bases, with 13 bases lying between them. This chain's CDR3 is CASSKTSQDYGYTF. CDR3 DNA: TGTGCCAGCTCAAAGACATCACAGGACTATGGCTACACCTTC. The whole variable domain, filled in from reference TRBV18 and TRBJ1-2, reads NAGVMQNPRHLVRRRGQEARLRCSPMKGHSHVYWYRQLPEEGLKFMVYLQKENIIDESGMPKERFSAEFPKEGPSILRIQQVVRGDSAAYFCASSKTSQDYGYTFGSGTRLTVV.

The chain combines TRBV28 with TRBJ2-1; TRBD2 agrees at 9 bases. The germline V gene encodes CDR1 MDHEN and CDR2 SYDVKM. Losses at the gene ends were 4 bases for V and 0 bases for J; bases not matched to a gene: 4. The CDR3 spans 16 residues. The CDR3 loop is CASSSGSGSSYNEQFF. The CDR3 DNA follows: TGTGCCAGCAGTTCGGGTAGCGGGAGCTCCTACAATGAGCAGTTCTTC.

The rearrangement links TRBV2 to TRBJ1-1; D gene unclear. Between the trimmed V and J ends, which lost 7 bases and 0 bases, there was a span of 3 bases. The CDR3 extends over 11 amino acids. Per germline, CDR1 SNHLY and CDR2 FYNNEI. The CDR3, as DNA: TGTGCCAGCATGGTGAACACTGAAGCTTTCTTT. Translated, it gives CASMVNTEAFF.

The chain is built from TRBV18 and TRBJ2-7; the D gene could be TRBD1 or TRBD2 (5 bases each). The V gene lost 3 bases and the J gene lost 6 bases, with 15 bases spanning the gap. This CDR3 contains 14 residues. CDR1 KGHSH and CDR2 LQKENI come from the germline V gene. The CDR3 loop reads CASSPGTTRGEQYF. In DNA, the CDR3 is TGTGCCAGCTCACCCGGGACGACCCGGGGCGAGCAGTACTTC.

The genes are TRBV27 and TRBJ1-5; D is uncertain. Germline values: CDR1 MNHEY, CDR2 SMNVEV (reference sequence). This CDR3 has 14 amino acids. Trimming cost V 4 bases and J 2 bases, with 9 bases left between them. CDR3 in amino acids: CASSYNGRNQPQHF. Written as DNA, the CDR3 is TGTGCCAGCAGTTACAATGGGCGCAATCAGCCCCAGCATTTT.

The rearrangement uses TRBV6-5 and TRBJ2-3; TRBD2 matches at 7 bases. In germline, CDR1 is MNHEY, CDR2 SVGAGI. This CDR3 spans 15 amino acids. The V and J ends lost 6 bases and 0 bases, in that order; junction bases with no gene match: 6. The CDR3 spells CASSLAVRSTDTQYF. Here the CDR3 DNA reads TGTGCCAGCAGCCTAGCGGTCCGTAGCACAGATACGCAGTATTTT.

The CDR3: CASADGGMGYVEQYF. The CDR3 nucleotides are TGTGCCAGCGCCGATGGGGGCATGGGCTACGTTGAGCAGTACTTC. The V call is TRBV7-2, the J call TRBJ2-7; D might be TRBD1 (6 bases). The CDR3 totals 15 residues. Trimming stripped 8 bases from V and 7 bases from J, with 24 bases between. Germline lookup yields CDR1 SGHTA and CDR2 FQGNSA. The full variable domain, completed using reference TRBV7-2 and TRBJ2-7, is GAGVSQSPSNKVTEKGKDVELRCDPISGHTALYWYRQSLGQGLEFLIYFQGNSAPDKSGLPSDRFSAERTGGSVSTLTIQRTQQEDSAVYLCASADGGMGYVEQYFGPGTRLTVT.